The next 31 T cell receptor beta chains were all read from a single sample in a study of blood T cell repertoires in COVID-19. Libraries were prepared by immunoSEQ multiplex PCR; TCRdb keeps only in-frame clonotypes and omits some of them. The sample consists of about 220,000 clones, around 84% of them appearing once. Input material: peripheral blood. Every receptor here comes from a man aged 30 to 39 with active or convalescent COVID-19.

V gene TRBV5-1 combines with J gene TRBJ1-6; the D gene is possibly TRBD1 (5 bases). There are 15 residues in the CDR3. V lost 2 bases to trimming and J lost 4 bases, with 10 bases between them. From germline, CDR1 is SGHRS and CDR2 YFSETQ. As DNA, the CDR3 is TGCGCCAGCAGCTTAGGGGAAACGTATAATTCACCCCTCCACTTT. It specifies CASSLGETYNSPLHF.

Here the CDR3 DNA reads TGTGCCAGCAGCTTAGCCCGGGACAGGGGTGGCTATGGCTACACCTTC. Translating gives CASSLARDRGGYGYTF. This chain uses TRBV7-2 with TRBJ1-2; TRBD1 matches 10 bases. From germline, CDR1 is SGHTA and CDR2 FQGNSA. This CDR3 has 16 amino acids. Trimming removed 0 bases from V and 4 bases from J; junction bases left unmatched: 5.

Here the CDR3 DNA reads TGTGCCAGCAGCCCCCAGGGGATGGGGCACTATCAGCCCCAGCATTTT. This encodes CASSPQGMGHYQPQHF. The V call is TRBV5-8, the J call TRBJ1-5, with D perhaps matching TRBD1 (6 bases). Germline V gene data show CDR1 as SGHTS and CDR2 as YDEGEE. The CDR3 is 16 residues long. Trimming stripped 4 bases from V and 5 bases from J, with 19 bases between.

The rearrangement links TRBV28 to TRBJ2-7, with D tentatively TRBD2 (5 bases). Trimming took 7 bases from V and 6 from J, leaving 16 bases between them. CDR3 length: 13 residues. CDR1 is MDHEN and CDR2 is SYDVKM in the germline V gene. The CDR3 DNA reads TGTGCCAGCATACTAGGGCAGGCCGGCGAGCAGTACTTC. Translation gives CASILGQAGEQYF.

This CDR3 is CASSRVGFGYTF. CDR3 nucleotide sequence: TGTGCCAGCTCGCGGGTGGGGTTTGGCTACACCTTC. The chain employs TRBV12-3 or TRBV12-4 and TRBJ1-2; D remains ambiguous. The CDR3 length is 12 residues. V was pared by 8 bases and J by 7 bases, with 14 bases between.

The V gene is TRBV3-1 (or the pseudogene TRBV3-2), the J gene TRBJ2-1; 9 positions match TRBD1. The germline V gene encodes CDR1 LGHDT and CDR2 YNNKEL (reference sequence). Germline trimming cut 6 bases from V and 4 bases from J; bases unmatched to any gene: 7. The CDR3 covers 15 residues. In DNA form, the CDR3 reads TGTGCCAGCAGAGGCCCGGGACAGGGTTACAATGAGCAGTTCTTC. Translation gives CASRGPGQGYNEQFF.

The chain combines TRBV28 with TRBJ1-6, with D uncertain. V shed 5 bases and J shed 9 bases, with 17 bases lying between them. Germline CDR1 is MDHEN and CDR2 is SYDVKM. The CDR3 length is 15 residues. The CDR3 reads CASSPRVGESSPLHF. CDR3 nucleotide sequence: TGTGCCAGCAGTCCCCGGGTGGGTGAAAGTTCACCCCTCCACTTT.

This clone was observed a few times. The chain recombines TRBV28 with TRBJ1-2, with 9 bases aligning to TRBD1. In germline, CDR1 is MDHEN, CDR2 SYDVKM. V shed 3 bases, J shed 10 bases, and the junction held 3 bases outside the gene matches. The CDR3 is 12 residues long. CDR3 in amino acids: CASSFTGGHYTF. The CDR3 DNA reads TGTGCCAGCAGTTTTACAGGGGGCCACTACACCTTC.

The gene calls are TRBV27 and TRBJ1-4; D possibly corresponds to TRBD1 (5 bases). Germline V gene data show CDR1 as MNHEY and CDR2 as SMNVEV (reference sequence). Trimming pared 2 bases from V and 6 bases from J, leaving 13 bases between. CDR3 length: 15 residues. CDR3 DNA: TGTGCCAGCAGTTTAAAGGTCAGGGCGGATGAAAAACTGTTTTTT. Translating it yields CASSLKVRADEKLFF.

This clone was detected only once. CDR3 nucleotide sequence: TGTGCCAGCAGTATGACTGGCTTCGCAGATACGCAGTATTTT. Residues: CASSMTGFADTQYF. J is TRBJ2-3 and V is TRBV28; D gene ambiguous. The germline V and J ends were trimmed by 5 bases and 4 bases, with 13 bases remaining between them. The germline CDR1 and CDR2 sequences are MDHEN and SYDVKM. The CDR3 loop spans 14 amino acids.

The table lists this clone with a few counts. V and J are TRBV4-2 and TRBJ2-7, with TRBD1 identical over 10 bases. The J segment lost 0 bases and the V segment lost 1 base, leaving 3 bases of the junction unmatched. This CDR3 is 16 amino acids long. Germline-derived CDR1 and CDR2 are LGHNA and YNFKEQ. CDR3 nucleotide sequence: TGTGCCAGCAGCCAAGCTCGGACAGGGGGCTCCTACGAGCAGTACTTC. It specifies CASSQARTGGSYEQYF.

This clone appeared once. This chain connects TRBV5-1 to TRBJ2-5, with a tentative D call TRBD1 (6 bases). The CDR3 contains 14 residues. V was trimmed by 0 bases and J by 2 bases, leaving 8 bases between them. The germline gives CDR1 SGHRS, CDR2 YFSETQ. The CDR3 spells CASSLVQGQETQYF. The CDR3 region has the DNA TGCGCCAGCAGCTTGGTACAGGGACAAGAGACCCAGTACTTC.

The rearrangement links TRBV6-5 to TRBJ2-7; TRBD2 agrees at 10 bases. Germline V gene lookup returns CDR1 MNHEY and CDR2 SVGAGI. The CDR3 has 14 residues. The J segment lost 5 bases and the V segment lost 6 bases, leaving 7 bases of the junction unmatched. DNA of the CDR3: TGTGCCAGCAGCTGGACTAGCGGATCCAACGAGCAGTACTTC. Translated, it gives CASSWTSGSNEQYF.

The chain recombines TRBV4-2 with TRBJ2-1; TRBD2 is a possible D gene (5 bases). Per germline, CDR1 LGHNA and CDR2 YNFKEQ. The CDR3 is 17 residues long. Trimming pared 0 bases from V and 6 bases from J, leaving 18 bases between. Here the CDR3 reads CASSQDVASLTLNEQFF. DNA of the CDR3: TGTGCCAGCAGCCAAGATGTGGCTAGCTTGACCCTCAATGAGCAGTTCTTC.

The V gene is TRBV3-1 (or the pseudogene TRBV3-2), the J gene TRBJ2-2; 7 bases fit TRBD1. The J segment lost 7 bases and the V segment lost 2 bases, leaving 4 bases of the junction unmatched. CDR1 is LGHDT and CDR2 is YNNKEL in the germline V gene (reference sequence). The CDR3 is 14 residues long. The CDR3 nucleotides read TGTGCCAGCAGCCAAAGGGGGCGGATCGGGGAGCTGTTTTTT. This translates into CASSQRGRIGELFF.

This sequence joins TRBV30 and TRBJ2-5; maybe TRBD2 (5 bases). Trimming removed 1 base at V and 5 bases at J, with 20 bases between. The germline gives CDR1 GTSNPN, CDR2 SVGIG (reference sequence). This CDR3 comprises 16 residues. The CDR3 bases are TGTGCCTGGAGTGCTACCTGGCCTCTAGCCGGCGAGACCCAGTACTTC. Amino acid sequence: CAWSATWPLAGETQYF.

Only one count was recorded for this clone. The V call is TRBV5-1, the J call TRBJ1-1; a possible D gene is TRBD1 (5 bases). Trimming left V 1 base short and J 8 bases short, with 18 bases between. CDR3 length: 15 residues. The V gene's germline CDR1 is SGHRS and CDR2 YFSETQ. The DNA for the CDR3 is TGCGCCAGCAGCTTGCAGTTCACAGGTTTATTCGAAGCTTTCTTT. This encodes CASSLQFTGLFEAFF.

The chain couples TRBV7-2 to TRBJ1-1, with D possibly TRBD1 on 5 matching bases. V dropped 1 base and J dropped 5 bases, with 11 bases sitting between them. Looked up from germline, CDR1 is SGHTA and CDR2 is FQGNSA. The CDR3 length is 14 residues. The CDR3 sequence is CASSLDSGRTEAFF. CDR3 in DNA: TGTGCCAGCAGCTTAGATTCAGGGAGGACTGAAGCTTTCTTT.

This sequence joins TRBV18 and TRBJ2-1; TRBD2 aligns across 8 bases. The CDR3 totals 14 residues. The ends lost 8 bases at V and 0 bases at J; junction bases unmatched: 3. Per the germline V gene, CDR1 is KGHSH and CDR2 is LQKENI. CDR3 in DNA: TGTGCCAGCAGGAGCGGGAGCTCCTACAATGAGCAGTTCTTC. Translation: CASRSGSSYNEQFF.

J is TRBJ2-1 and V is TRBV28; D is perhaps TRBD1 (6 bases). CDR1 MDHEN and CDR2 SYDVKM come from the germline V gene. The CDR3 sequence is 15 residues long. Deletions cut 6 bases from V and 0 bases from J, with 12 bases between. The CDR3 nucleotides are TGTGCCAGCAGCTTTGGGACAAGCTCCTACAATGAGCAGTTCTTC. Amino acid sequence: CASSFGTSSYNEQFF.

The chain combines TRBV6-2 or TRBV6-3 with TRBJ1-1; no clear D gene. V was pared by 6 bases and J by 0 bases, with 20 bases between. CDR1 is MNHEY, CDR2 SVGEGT, per germline. The CDR3 is made up of 17 amino acids. CDR3 residues: CASSIPSGEYMNTEAFF. The DNA of the CDR3 is TGTGCCAGCAGCATACCTTCCGGGGAATACATGAACACTGAAGCTTTCTTT.

This clone was seen just once. This rearrangement joins TRBV18 to TRBJ2-7, with D tentatively TRBD2 (5 bases). V was clipped by 5 bases and J by 3 bases, with 14 bases between them. CDR1 is KGHSH and CDR2 is LQKENI in the germline V gene. The CDR3 is 14 residues long. The CDR3 loop reads CASSRRYEGYEQYF. CDR3 coding DNA: TGTGCCAGCTCAAGGAGGTATGAGGGCTACGAGCAGTACTTC.

The gene calls are TRBV5-6 and TRBJ2-5; a weak D match, TRBD2 (5 bases). V was clipped by 2 bases and J by 3 bases, with 11 bases between them. Germline values: CDR1 SGHDT, CDR2 YYEEEE. The CDR3 extends over 14 amino acids. CDR3 sequence (DNA): TGTGCCAGCAGCTTTCGCGGGTTGAAAGAGACCCAGTACTTC. Encoded protein: CASSFRGLKETQYF. The variable domain in full, with the rest retrieved from reference TRBV5-6 and TRBJ2-5, is DAGVTQSPTHLIKTRGQQVTLRCSPKSGHDTVSWYQQALGQGPQFIFQYYEEEERQRGNFPDRFSGHQFPNYSSELNVNALLLGDSALYLCASSFRGLKETQYFGPGTRLLVL.

The genes are TRBV30 and TRBJ1-2; D is uncertain. Per the germline V gene, CDR1 is GTSNPN and CDR2 is SVGIG (reference sequence). Trimming cost V 2 bases and J 8 bases, with 18 bases left between them. CDR3 length equals 14 residues. CDR3 region: CAWSIDGGGTGYTF. Written as DNA, the CDR3 is TGTGCCTGGAGTATAGACGGCGGAGGTACAGGCTACACCTTC.

CDR3 bases: TGTGCCAGCAGTTACCCACTAGCGGAACCGTACAATGAGCAGTTCTTC. Its protein product is CASSYPLAEPYNEQFF. The chain has TRBV6-2 or TRBV6-3 and TRBJ2-1; 8 bases line up with TRBD2. Germline V gives CDR1 MNHEY, CDR2 SVGEGT. CDR3 length: 16 amino acids. J lost 4 bases, V lost 2 bases, and 7 bases had no gene match.

CDR3 amino acids: CASSTKSGTAPYGYTF. Here the CDR3 DNA reads TGTGCCAGTAGCACCAAATCCGGGACAGCCCCCTATGGCTACACCTTC. The rearrangement uses TRBV19 and TRBJ1-2, with 7 positions matching TRBD1. The germline V gene has CDR1 LNHDA and CDR2 SQIVND (reference sequence). This CDR3 contains 16 residues. The junction had 14 bases not matched to a gene; V was cut back by 6 bases and J by 4 bases. The full variable domain, in which reference TRBV19 and TRBJ1-2 provide the parts outside the CDR3, is DGGITQSPKYLFRKEGQNVTLSCEQNLNHDAMYWYRQDPGQGLRLIYYSQIVNDFQKGDIAEGYSVSREKKESFPLTVTSAQKNPTAFYLCASSTKSGTAPYGYTFGSGTRLTVV.

This chain connects TRBV19 to TRBJ1-2, with D possibly being TRBD1 (6 bases). The CDR3 extends over 14 amino acids. CDR1 and CDR2 from the germline V gene are LNHDA and SQIVND (reference sequence). Between the trimmed V and J ends, which lost 8 bases and 8 bases, there was a span of 21 bases. CDR3 DNA: TGTGCCAGTGAGGCCCGCAGGGGTGGTATCGGCTACACCTTC. Translated: CASEARRGGIGYTF.

This clone showed up just once. The chain uses TRBV12-1 and TRBJ1-3; the listed D gene, TRBD1, was not tested against the DNA. TRBV12-1 is given as a pseudogene. The CDR3 loop spans 10 amino acids. CDR3 residues: CANFRGTIYF. In DNA form, the CDR3 reads TGTGCCAACTTCAGGGGGACCATATATTTT.

V usage is TRBV30 and J usage is TRBJ1-6, with 10 bases lining up with TRBD1. The CDR3 loop spans 15 amino acids. With V trimmed by 6 bases and J by 7 bases, 9 bases remained unmatched. Germline V gives CDR1 GTSNPN, CDR2 SVGIG (reference sequence). DNA of the CDR3: TGTGCCTGTTCGAGGCGGACAGGGGGAAATTCACCCCTCCACTTT. Protein product: CACSRRTGGNSPLHF.

The rearrangement uses TRBV14 and TRBJ1-5; D gene unclear. The germline V gene has CDR1 SGHDN and CDR2 FVKESK. V was cut by 3 bases and J by 1 base, with 4 bases left in between. The CDR3 runs 13 residues. The CDR3 loop reads CASSHGSNQPQHF. The CDR3 nucleotides read TGTGCCAGCAGCCATGGCAGCAATCAGCCCCAGCATTTT.

The rearrangement joins TRBV6-4 to TRBJ2-1; 7 bases line up with TRBD2. Germline CDR1 is MRHNA and CDR2 is SNTAGT. The J segment lost 4 bases and the V segment lost 5 bases, leaving 11 bases of the junction unmatched. This CDR3 is built from 16 residues. The CDR3 here is CASSPGGSGRYNEQFF. CDR3 nucleotides: TGTGCCAGCAGTCCGGGGGGTAGCGGACGTTACAATGAGCAGTTCTTC.